This entry is about one TCR beta chain. Data came from immunoSEQ multiplex PCR; TCRdb stores just in-frame clones and leaves some out. The table includes tens of thousands of clones, 86% detected once. This entry is derived from a study of blood T cell repertoires in COVID-19. Sequencing was carried out using PBMCs or T cells enriched from blood (not recorded which). This receptor was identified in a woman between 45 and 65 years old who had recovered from COVID-19.

CDR3 DNA sequence: TGTGCCAGCAGTTCGGGAGCCAAATCGCCCCAGCATTTT. This translates into CASSSGAKSPQHF. V gene TRBV28 combines with J gene TRBJ1-5; D not resolved. V lost 4 bases and J 9 bases, leaving 13 bases between the germline ends. The CDR3 covers 13 residues. Per germline, CDR1 MDHEN and CDR2 SYDVKM.